One T cell receptor beta chain is described in this entry. The specificity of this receptor is unknown. One base away there is no much larger clone; base qualities are not given. The germline V and J ends show losses of 5 bases and 0 bases respectively, and no gene match explains 6 bases of the junction. Including the terminal cysteine and phenylalanine, the CDR3 comprises 16 residues. Just the 48-base CDR3 DNA is kept, in frame starting at base 1. CDR1 and CDR2 are drawn from the germline V gene (reference sequence): MNHNY, SVGAGI. Per the publication, the time point label means: at surgical resection after neoadjuvant nivolumab +/- ipilimumab. Samples came from the phase 2 randomized NEOSTAR trial, which tested neoadjuvant nivolumab or nivolumab plus ipilimumab followed by surgery in operable NSCLC. This sample was included in a study of neoadjuvant nivolumab and ipilimumab in lung cancer (dated by TCRdb to the early 2020s). For context, the study as a whole: Intravenous nivolumab was dosed at 3 mg/kg on days 1, 15 and 29, and in the combination arm ipilimumab 1 mg/kg was added on day 1 only. The primary trial endpoint was the major pathologic response (MPR) rate in the intention-to-treat population in each study arm. Of the roughly 45 patients with operable NSCLC treated in the trial, approximately 23 were randomized to nivolumab monotherapy and around 20 to nivolumab plus ipilimumab. TCR repertoires in pretherapy (baseline) peripheral blood were compared with TCR repertoires in tumors resected at surgery after neoadjuvant immune checkpoint blockade. Seven patients had matched pretherapy and resected tumor pairs analyzed, with four treated with nivolumab and three with nivolumab plus ipilimumab.

Broad study findings and their caveats: TCR richness in pretherapy blood showed a positive correlation with richness in tumors resected after neoadjuvant therapy (Spearman R of about 0.84). No significant correlation was found between TCR clonality and pathologic tumor regression, and only a single major-pathologic-response sample was available for the analysis of TCR clonality versus pathologic tumor regression. TCR richness and clonality were greater in resected tumors than in tumor-adjacent uninvolved lung, and increases were seen in more dual-therapy-treated tumors. TCR sequencing was performed in a small number of samples. From pretherapy to surgery, increases in tumor T-cell richness and clonality were observed in three of three dual-therapy tumors but in only two of four nivolumab-treated tumors.

Library preparation used the immunoSEQ multiplex PCR assay. From the authors' description of their analysis: Richness and clonality were used to summarize the repertoires, and clones that significantly expanded or contracted between pre- and post-therapy samples were identified. As stored in TCRdb, this immuneACCESS dataset retains in-frame rearrangements with V and J assigned. A fraction of the clones does not appear; measured against another copy, unresolved V genes explain less than half of the discrepancy, and the remainder lacks a known reason. V and J calls plus clone size are reproduced from that table; the DNA served to infer D and trimming. The sample table records approximately 29,000 clones; under 85% of these occur just once. 5% to 6% of the sample is in the top ten clones.

The sequences come from tumor tissue, collected after neoadjuvant nivolumab, alone or with ipilimumab, at or shortly before surgery. The chain employs TRBV6-6 and TRBJ1-3; the central 8 bases match TRBD1. This receptor was obtained from an adult with non-small cell lung cancer. The CDR3: CASSIDRGVSGNTIYF. The DNA sequence follows: TGTGCCAGCAGTATAGACAGGGGAGTCTCTGGAAACACCATATATTTT.